The subject of this entry is one T cell receptor (beta chain). Its antigen is unknown. These data are taken from a study of PD-1 blockade in classical Hodgkin lymphoma. Study-wide background: Once every 2 weeks, patients received intravenous nivolumab at 3 mg/kg. Overall study results and limits: Newly diagnosed patients reportedly had lower baseline TCR diversity than healthy donors. A significant rise in TCR diversity was seen by C4D1 for CD4+ cells but not for CD8+ cells. Some patients began nivolumab under 1 year after ASCT. These patients were excluded from later analyses.

Libraries were prepared by immunoSEQ multiplex PCR; TCRdb keeps only in-frame clonotypes and omits some of them. Of tens of thousands of clones detected, about 73% appear once; the ten largest clones hold over 15%. Germline lookup yields CDR1 MDHEN and CDR2 SYDVKM. Trimming removed 6 bases from V and 6 bases from J; junction bases left unmatched: 9. CDR3 length: 15 amino acids. The time point is: cycle 4 day 1 (C4D1), after less than 7 weeks of nivolumab. There was relapse after autologous stem cell transplantation in every patient, and there was variation in brentuximab vedotin exposure. The receptor was derived from a human donor with classical Hodgkin lymphoma. Sequences were derived from peripheral blood mononuclear cells (PBMCs), sampled before the fourth cycle of nivolumab. The chain has TRBV28 and TRBJ2-3; 10 bases match TRBD2. The CDR3 DNA reads TGTGCCAGCAGCCAGGGACTAGCGCGCCGGGATACGCAGTATTTT. Translated, it gives CASSQGLARRDTQYF. The full variable domain, with the rest looked up from reference TRBV28 and TRBJ2-3, is DVKVTQSSRYLVKRTGEKVFLECVQDMDHENMFWYRQDPGLGLRLIYFSYDVKMKEKGDIPEGYSVSREKKERFSLILESASTNQTSMYLCASSQGLARRDTQYFGPGTRLTVL.